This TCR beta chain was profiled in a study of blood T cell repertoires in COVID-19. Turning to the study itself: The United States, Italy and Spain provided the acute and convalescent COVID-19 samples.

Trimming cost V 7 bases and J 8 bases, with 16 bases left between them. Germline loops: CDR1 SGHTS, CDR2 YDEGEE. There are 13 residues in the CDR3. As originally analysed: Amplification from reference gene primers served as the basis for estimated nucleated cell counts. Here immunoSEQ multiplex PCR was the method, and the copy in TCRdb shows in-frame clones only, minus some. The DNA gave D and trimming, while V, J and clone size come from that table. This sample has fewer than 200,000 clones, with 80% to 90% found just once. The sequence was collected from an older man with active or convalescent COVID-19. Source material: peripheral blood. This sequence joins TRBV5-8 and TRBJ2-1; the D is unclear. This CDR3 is CASARNSVYEQFF. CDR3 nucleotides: TGTGCCAGCGCCCGGAACAGTGTGTATGAGCAGTTCTTC. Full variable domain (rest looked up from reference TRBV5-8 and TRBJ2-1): EAGVTQSPTHLIKTRGQQATLRCSPISGHTSVYWYQQALGLGLQFLLWYDEGEERNRGNFPPRFSGRQFPNYSSELNVNALELEDSALYLCASARNSVYEQFFGPGTRLTVL.